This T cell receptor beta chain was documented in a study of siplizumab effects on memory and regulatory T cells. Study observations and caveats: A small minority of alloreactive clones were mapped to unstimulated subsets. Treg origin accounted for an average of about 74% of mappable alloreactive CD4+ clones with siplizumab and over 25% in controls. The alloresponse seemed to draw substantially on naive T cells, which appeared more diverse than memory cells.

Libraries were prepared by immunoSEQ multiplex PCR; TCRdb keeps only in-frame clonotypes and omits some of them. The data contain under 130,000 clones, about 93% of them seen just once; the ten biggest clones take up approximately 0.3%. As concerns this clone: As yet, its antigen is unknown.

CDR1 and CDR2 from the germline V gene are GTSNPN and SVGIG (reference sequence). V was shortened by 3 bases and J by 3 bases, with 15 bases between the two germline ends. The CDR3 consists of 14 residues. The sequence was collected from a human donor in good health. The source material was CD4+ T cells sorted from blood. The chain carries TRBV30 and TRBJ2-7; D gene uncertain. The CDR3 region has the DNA TGTGCCTGGAGCCTTACCGGCGTAGACTACGAGCAGTACTTC. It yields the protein CAWSLTGVDYEQYF.